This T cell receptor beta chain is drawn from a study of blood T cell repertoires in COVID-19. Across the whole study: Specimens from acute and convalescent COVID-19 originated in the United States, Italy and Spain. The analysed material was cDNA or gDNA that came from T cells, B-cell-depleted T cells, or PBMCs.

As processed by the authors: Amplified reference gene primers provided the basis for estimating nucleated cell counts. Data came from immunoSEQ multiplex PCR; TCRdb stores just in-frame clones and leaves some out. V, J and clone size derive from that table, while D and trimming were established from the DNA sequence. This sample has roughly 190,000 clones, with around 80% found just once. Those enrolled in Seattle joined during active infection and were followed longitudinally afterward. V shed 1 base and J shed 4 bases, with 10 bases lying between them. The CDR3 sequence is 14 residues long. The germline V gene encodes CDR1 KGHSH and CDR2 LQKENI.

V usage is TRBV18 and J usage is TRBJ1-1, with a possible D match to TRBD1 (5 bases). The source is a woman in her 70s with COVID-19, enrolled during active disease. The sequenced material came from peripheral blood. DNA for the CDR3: TGTGCCAGCTCACCACGTGGGGGGGGCACTGAAGCTTTCTTT. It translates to CASSPRGGGTEAFF.